This T cell receptor beta chain was sequenced in a study of tumor-infiltrating lymphocytes in primary liver carcinoma. As for the study in general: Spanning 4.2 to 10 cm, the tumors were T1-T3 N0M0. Study results and limitations: The overlap of tumor-adjacent and tumor-blood pairs was smaller than that of tumor region pairs. Tumor samples exhibited a significantly greater top-250-clone fraction than blood samples (p = 0.039).

On this clonotype: Its antigen is still unknown.

Total RNA and DNA came together from approximately 20-30 mg of bulk tissue without cell sorting. In germline, CDR1 is LGHNA, CDR2 YNFKEQ. The V segment lost 4 bases and the J segment 12 bases; nucleotides outside the gene matches: 16. The CDR3 extends over 16 amino acids. Production of TCR beta cDNA used 400 to 600 ng total RNA together with a constant-region primer. Construction of TCR beta libraries relied on three successive nested multiplex PCR rounds employing slightly modified ARM-PCR. PCR rounds one and two used TRBV1-TRBV30 forward primers with a C-beta reverse primer for roughly 9 cycles each. TCRdb independently ran MiXCR on the multiplex PCR reads; one entry per CDR3 protein. The sample yields about 92,000 distinct CDR3 sequences, about 70% seen once.

The chain is built from TRBV4-2 and TRBJ2-1; 9 positions match TRBD1. The clonotype originates from a man aged 40-50 years with primary liver carcinoma and hepatitis B virus infection. The sample taken for sequencing was tumor-adjacent normal liver tissue. The DNA of the CDR3 is TGTGCCAGCAGCCCCAGGGGACAGGGAGGCTACTATGTGCAGTTCTTC. Its protein is CASSPRGQGGYYVQFF.